This T cell receptor (beta chain) is from a study of cytomegalovirus exposure and HLA in healthy donors. As for the study in general: The approximately 130 validation repertoires matched the approximately 670 first-cohort repertoires in platform, a later analysis reported.

Details on this clone: Its antigen is as yet unknown.

Only in-frame clones appear in the TCRdb table, and some are missing; sequencing was by immunoSEQ multiplex PCR. The sample shows about 84,000 clones, just over 90% of them seen only once. The CDR3 length is 14 residues. Germline assignment: CDR1 SGHRS and CDR2 YFSETQ. V lost 4 bases to trimming and J lost 0 bases, with 8 bases between them. The donors were members of the validation cohort comprising 100 to 150 subjects, separate from the approximately 630-subject first cohort. Study-level findings and limits: First-cohort TCR clusters were later found to tend to co-occur in the 120 or so validation repertoires. While the bulk of TCR sequences proved rare, some public TCRs turned up in many donors.

The chain carries TRBV5-1 and TRBJ1-3; D gene uncertain. The sample was PBMCs. The TCR originated in a man aged 25 to 40 in good health and CMV-seronegative. The CDR3 coding sequence is TGCGCCAGCAGCAATACTAGCTCTGGAAACACCATATATTTT. Its translation is CASSNTSSGNTIYF.